This TCR delta chain stems from a study of γδ T cells in repeated Plasmodium falciparum infection. This clone was seen a handful of times. This likely stems from a read error, as it lies one base from a far larger clone. The sample contains more than one DNA sequence encoding this CDR3. The length of the CDR3 is 19 residues. The J segment lost 7 bases and the V segment lost 0 bases, leaving 19 bases of the junction unmatched. Germline V gene sequence: CDR1 TSWWSYY, CDR2 QGS. TCRdb repeated clone calling on the multiplex PCR reads with CATT. The sample has about 57,000 delta-chain clones; around 1.7% are singletons. Gammadelta T cells were flow-sorted from PBMC into Vgamma9/Vdelta2+ and Vdelta2-negative populations for bulk analysis.

The gene calls are TRDV1 and TRDJ1; 8 bases match TRDD3. The clonotype was recovered from a pool of human donors (malaria-infected and uninfected, not separated). The sample taken for sequencing was gamma-delta T cells from blood. This CDR3 is CALGELVPTGDKLIRKLIF. For the CDR3, the DNA is TGTGCTCTTGGGGAACTAGTACCCACGGGGGATAAATTAATACGTAAACTCATCTTT.